Below, one TCR beta chain is given with its context. What it binds is unknown. The sample is drawn from a study of cytomegalovirus exposure and HLA in healthy donors. On the study more broadly: An earlier analysis found around 100 million unique TCR beta sequences from around 180 million T cells.

Findings and limits, study-wide: About 87% or about 30% of the time was how often most TCR beta V segments were productive, according to an earlier analysis. In all likelihood, a cluster of highly shared sequence variants was a sequencing artifact. Rarity held for most TCR sequences, but there were some public TCRs that occurred in many donors.

This CDR3 has 15 residues. The ends were cut back, 1 base at V and 0 bases at J, with 10 bases in the middle. CDR1 and CDR2 (germline): SGHVS, FQNEAQ. The PCR contained 60 Vbeta and 13 Jbeta primers. Data came from immunoSEQ multiplex PCR; TCRdb stores just in-frame clones and leaves some out. The sample holds 170,000 or so clones, 75% to 85% seen once. Sequencing input: PBMCs. This TCR was recovered from a boy aged 5-17 years in good health and CMV-seronegative. The V call is TRBV7-8, the J call TRBJ2-7; no reliable D call. The CDR3 DNA reads TGTGCCAGCAGCTTAGAGAACCAGCGCTCCTACGAGCAGTACTTC. This gives the protein CASSLENQRSYEQYF.